Included here is one TCR beta chain sequence, with context. Germline V gene data show CDR1 as DFQATT and CDR2 as SNEGSKA (reference sequence). The CDR3 is made up of 15 amino acids. V lost 3 bases to trimming and J lost 0 bases, with 15 bases between them. In the authors' methods: For nucleated cells, counts were estimated from reference gene primer amplification. Assay used: immunoSEQ multiplex PCR; TCRdb lists only in-frame clones, some missing. D and trimming come from the DNA, and the V and J calls and clone size come from that table. The sample carries 180,000 or so clones, 65% to 85% recorded once. This record belongs to a study of blood T cell repertoires in COVID-19. Looking at the study overall: There were acute and convalescent COVID-19 samples, and they came from the United States, Italy and Spain. PBMCs, B-cell-depleted T cells, or T cells provided the cDNA or gDNA that made up the material.

This TCR was recovered from a human donor with acute or convalescent COVID-19. The donor label of this sample is uncertain. The sequenced sample was peripheral blood. The chain uses TRBV20-1 and TRBJ2-7, with D unclear. In DNA form, the CDR3 reads TGCAGTGCTAGTCTCTCCCGGCCAGGCTCCTACGAGCAGTACTTC. As protein: CSASLSRPGSYEQYF.